Below, 14 T cell receptor beta chains from the same sample are listed, as sequenced in a study of blood T cell repertoires in COVID-19. Using immunoSEQ multiplex PCR, the repertoire was profiled, and TCRdb retains in-frame clones only, with some absent. The sample holds 200,000 to 250,000 clones, around three quarters seen once. The sequencing sample was made of peripheral blood. Receptors originate from a woman in her seventies with acute or convalescent COVID-19.

The chain employs TRBV19 and TRBJ2-1, with 14 bases aligning to TRBD2. V lost 5 bases to trimming and J lost 6 bases; unmatched junction nucleotides: 12. The CDR3 is 18 residues long. Germline lookup yields CDR1 LNHDA and CDR2 SQIVND (reference sequence). As DNA, the CDR3 is TGTGCCAGTAGTTTATCCTCTCAGACTAGCGGGGGGGGCAATGAGCAGTTCTTC. This sequence encodes CASSLSSQTSGGGNEQFF.

The gene calls are TRBV5-6 and TRBJ2-1; D might be TRBD1 (6 bases). The length of the CDR3 is 13 residues. The germline V gene has CDR1 SGHDT and CDR2 YYEEEE. Trimming pared 3 bases from V and 7 bases from J, leaving 11 bases between. The CDR3 DNA reads TGTGCCAGCAGCTCCATTCAGGGGAATGAGCAGTTCTTC. Its protein is CASSSIQGNEQFF.

The rearrangement links TRBV5-6 to TRBJ2-3, with 10 nucleotides matching TRBD1. This CDR3 is 19 amino acids long. V trimming: 0 bases; J trimming: 6 bases; junction bases outside the gene matches: 16. The germline CDR1 and CDR2 sequences are SGHDT and YYEEEE. The CDR3 here is CASSLAKGGTGVFEDTQYF. Written as DNA, the CDR3 is TGTGCCAGCAGCTTGGCCAAAGGGGGGACAGGGGTTTTCGAGGATACGCAGTATTTT. Full variable domain (outside the CDR3, taken from reference TRBV5-6 and TRBJ2-3): DAGVTQSPTHLIKTRGQQVTLRCSPKSGHDTVSWYQQALGQGPQFIFQYYEEEERQRGNFPDRFSGHQFPNYSSELNVNALLLGDSALYLCASSLAKGGTGVFEDTQYFGPGTRLTVL.

This chain joins TRBV5-1 and TRBJ2-5; 11 nucleotides match TRBD2. CDR1 is SGHRS, CDR2 YFSETQ, per germline. V shed 1 base and J 1 base; nucleotides not matched to a gene: 6. This CDR3 comprises 17 residues. CDR3 protein: CASSLRPLAGAQETQYF. The CDR3 DNA is TGCGCCAGCAGCTTGCGCCCACTAGCGGGGGCCCAAGAGACCCAGTACTTC.

This clone was recorded only once. The chain is built from TRBV7-8 and TRBJ2-6, with 10 nucleotides matching TRBD1. Germline V gene lookup returns CDR1 SGHVS and CDR2 FQNEAQ. This CDR3 is built from 16 residues. V shed 5 bases, J shed 4 bases, and the junction held 5 bases outside the gene matches. CDR3 sequence reads: CASSLGTGVGANVLTF. CDR3 nucleotides: TGTGCCAGCAGCCTGGGGACAGGGGTCGGGGCCAACGTCCTGACTTTC.

The chain has TRBV5-1 and TRBJ2-5, with D possibly being TRBD2 (5 bases). Trimming removed 0 bases from V and 3 bases from J, with 12 bases in between. This CDR3 comprises 15 residues. Germline assignment: CDR1 SGHRS and CDR2 YFSETQ. The CDR3 protein is CASSLGRTGKETQYF. In DNA, the CDR3 is TGCGCCAGCAGCTTGGGCAGGACCGGGAAAGAGACCCAGTACTTC.

The V gene is TRBV18, the J gene TRBJ2-1, with 13 bases lining up with TRBD2. With 6 bases clipped from V and 8 bases from J, the junction kept 7 bases outside the gene matches. CDR1 KGHSH and CDR2 LQKENI come from the germline V gene. CDR3 size: 15 residues. Written as DNA, the CDR3 is TGTGCCAGCTCCCACGGACTAGCGGGGGCGGATGAGCAGTTCTTC. Translating it yields CASSHGLAGADEQFF.

V gene TRBV10-3 combines with J gene TRBJ2-3; TRBD2 is a possible D gene (7 bases). CDR1 is ENHRY and CDR2 is SYGVKD in the germline V gene. CDR3 size: 14 residues. The V gene lost 7 bases and the J gene lost 2 bases, with 13 bases spanning the gap. The CDR3 DNA reads as TGTGCCATCAACTCGCGGGGGCCCACAGATACGCAGTATTTT. Encoded protein: CAINSRGPTDTQYF.

The V and J genes are TRBV7-9 and TRBJ2-1; perhaps TRBD2 as D (5 bases). V was shortened by 5 bases and J by 0 bases, with 8 bases between the two germline ends. The CDR3 has 14 amino acids. Germline CDR1 is SEHNR and CDR2 is FQNEAQ (reference sequence). CDR3 nucleotides: TGTGCCAGCAGCCCCCGGGGCTCCTACAATGAGCAGTTCTTC. This sequence encodes CASSPRGSYNEQFF.

The V and J genes are TRBV12-3 or TRBV12-4 and TRBJ2-7, with D unclear. The CDR3 spans 13 residues. Trimming stripped 3 bases from V and 1 base from J, with 7 bases between. The CDR3: CASSFLRSYEQYF. The CDR3 DNA reads TGTGCCAGCAGTTTTTTACGGTCCTACGAGCAGTACTTC.

This sequence joins TRBV3-1 (or the pseudogene TRBV3-2) and TRBJ1-1; D possibly corresponds to TRBD1 (5 bases). The CDR3 has 13 residues. V gave up 2 bases and J gave up 10 bases, with 14 bases separating them. CDR1 is LGHDT and CDR2 is YNNKEL in the germline V gene (reference sequence). The DNA of the CDR3 is TGTGCCAGCAGCCAACAGGGTATCCCGGGAGCTTTCTTT. This encodes CASSQQGIPGAFF.

The gene calls are TRBV6-5 and TRBJ2-5; TRBD2 aligns across 10 bases. V was pared by 5 bases and J by 9 bases, with 12 bases of the junction left unmatched. This CDR3 has 15 amino acids. Germline V gene sequence: CDR1 MNHEY, CDR2 SVGAGI. CDR3 region: CASSPDLAGAGAQYF. The CDR3 DNA is TGTGCCAGCAGTCCCGATCTAGCGGGGGCCGGGGCCCAGTACTTC.

As regards this clone: This CDR3 is also generated by other DNA sequences in the sample. The CDR3 loop reads CASSPGQGRETQYF. The CDR3 bases are TGTGCCAGCAGCCCGGGACAGGGGAGGGAGACCCAGTACTTC. The chain is built from TRBV7-3 and TRBJ2-5; 10 bases fit TRBD1. Germline V gene lookup returns CDR1 SGHTA and CDR2 FQGTGA. The trim removed 5 bases at V and 5 bases at J, leaving 5 bases unmatched. The CDR3 is 14 amino acids.

The J gene is TRBJ2-1, the V gene TRBV6-5, with TRBD2 matching 14 bases. The germline V gene has CDR1 MNHEY and CDR2 SVGAGI. The ends lost 0 bases at V and 9 bases at J; junction bases unmatched: 4. CDR3 size: 16 residues. DNA for the CDR3: TGTGCCAGCAGTTACTCGGGACTAGCGGGGGCCTCTGAGCAGTTCTTC. This gives the protein CASSYSGLAGASEQFF.